This T cell receptor beta chain came from a study of immune evolution from preneoplasia to lung adenocarcinoma. As concerns this clone: Its antigen remains unknown. Sequence at one end of the junction differs from germline and may be a read error.

Findings of the study overall: Highest clonality occurred in KRAS-mutant, not EGFR-mutant or double wild-type, nodules. Top clone share appeared to fall from AAH through AIS, MIA, adenocarcinoma.

Sequencing used immunoSEQ multiplex PCR; TCRdb keeps in-frame clones, though not all of them. The repertoire consists of 11,000 to 15,000 clones, with about 80% occurring once and the leading ten covering about 3%. The CDR3 covers 14 residues. In germline, CDR1 is SGHDT, CDR2 YYEEEE. Macro-dissection enriched premalignant or tumor cells before nucleic acid extraction. This receptor was identified in a person aged 55-80 years with lung adenocarcinoma. The material sequenced was FFPE minimally invasive lung adenocarcinoma tissue. The chain uses TRBV5-6 and TRBJ2-1; D unclear. CDR3 residues: CVSSSSYLYNEQFF. CDR3 sequence (DNA): TGTGTCAGCAGCTCCTCCTACCTCTACAATGAGCAGTTCTTC.